These T cell receptor beta chains were read from a single sample in a study of blood T cells in healthy people across ages. A single record per CDR3 protein comes from TCRdb applying MiXCR to the 5' RACE reads. The sample shows 1,500,000 or so distinct CDR3 sequences, 42% of them seen only once. Material: blood. The receptors here all came from a woman under 30 in good health. Each CDR3 is given with its conserved first and last residue. Each record gives: J gene, D gene, V gene, clone size, CDR3 protein, CDR3 DNA. A D gene is named only where the DNA matches it firmly. Clone size is stated in some rows and not others, as once, few, many or a class when expanded.

TRBJ2-7	-	TRBV11-2	-	CASSGGEAVWSYEQYF	TGTGCCAGCAGCGGAGGGGAAGCAGTTTGGTCCTACGAGCAGTACTTC
TRBJ2-3	-	TRBV18	-	CASSPQGQRDTQYF	TGTGCCAGCTCACCCCAAGGTCAGAGAGATACGCAGTATTTT
TRBJ2-3	-	TRBV20-1	-	CSARAHLTSTDTQYF	TGCAGTGCTAGAGCCCACCTGACTAGCACAGATACGCAGTATTTT
TRBJ2-1	-	TRBV5-4	-	CASSEGTGEQFF	TGTGCCAGCAGCGAAGGAACGGGGGAGCAGTTCTTC
TRBJ1-5	TRBD1	TRBV5-1	few	CASSTGQTNQPQHF	TGCGCCAGCAGCACGGGACAGACCAATCAGCCCCAGCATTTT
TRBJ2-1	-	TRBV6-6	-	CASSSGNQETQFF	TGTGCCAGCAGTTCAGGGAACCAAGAGACCCAGTTCTTC
TRBJ2-3	TRBD1	TRBV2	many	CASSADRGTDTQYF	TGTGCCAGCAGTGCGGACAGGGGCACAGATACGCAGTATTTT
TRBJ2-7	-	TRBV4-3	few	CASSQELRTVIFKARSYEQYF	TGCGCCAGCAGCCAAGAACTAAGAACAGTTATCTTTAAGGCTCGCTCCTACGAGCAGTACTTC
TRBJ2-2	-	TRBV12-3/TRBV12-4	-	CASSLAGQGGTGELFF	TGTGCCAGCAGTTTAGCGGGGCAGGGGGGAACCGGGGAGCTGTTTTTT
TRBJ2-5	-	TRBV24-1	-	CATSDLRAGGKTQYF	TGTGCCACCAGTGATTTGCGGGCAGGAGGAAAGACCCAGTACTTC
TRBJ2-7	-	TRBV7-9	-	CASSLGAIAGYPYEQYF	TGTGCCAGCAGCTTAGGGGCCATCGCAGGGTATCCCTACGAGCAGTACTTC
TRBJ2-5	-	TRBV28	once	CASSQARVTQETQYF	TGTGCCAGCAGTCAGGCCAGGGTAACTCAAGAGACCCAGTACTTC
TRBJ2-1	-	TRBV20-1	-	CSARGLGTNSEQFF	TGCAGTGCTAGAGGGTTGGGCACCAACAGTGAGCAGTTCTTC
TRBJ2-1	TRBD2	TRBV7-2	-	CASSHGTSVAYNEQFF	TGTGCCAGCAGCCATGGGACTAGCGTTGCCTACAATGAGCAGTTCTTC
TRBJ1-4	-	TRBV20-1	-	CSARLATNEKLFF	TGCAGTGCTAGACTGGCAACTAATGAAAAACTGTTTTTT
TRBJ1-3	-	TRBV15	-	CATSSHRARNSGNTIYF	TGTGCCACCAGCAGCCACCGAGCACGAAACTCTGGAAACACCATATATTTT
TRBJ2-5	TRBD1	TRBV29-1	-	CSVVGTGSWQETQYF	TGCAGCGTTGTGGGGACAGGTTCGTGGCAAGAGACCCAGTACTTC
TRBJ2-1	-	TRBV12-3/TRBV12-4	-	CASSQIAAGDEQFF	TGTGCCAGCAGTCAGATAGCGGCAGGGGATGAGCAGTTCTTC
TRBJ1-1	-	TRBV14	few	CASSRDTGRTEAFF	TGTGCCAGCAGCCGAGACACAGGGAGAACTGAAGCTTTCTTT
TRBJ2-7	TRBD1	TRBV20-1	-	CSALIDRGTYEQYF	TGCAGTGCTTTGATTGACAGGGGCACCTACGAGCAGTACTTC
TRBJ2-5	-	TRBV12-3/TRBV12-4	-	CVSSLRHGEQTQYF	TGTGTCAGCAGTTTAAGACACGGAGAACAGACCCAGTACTTC
TRBJ2-1	TRBD1	TRBV10-3	many	CAIGPTGPNEQFF	TGTGCCATCGGACCGACAGGGCCCAATGAGCAGTTCTTC
TRBJ2-1	TRBD1	TRBV6-5	-	CASRRDRGPYNEQFF	TGTGCCAGCAGACGCGACAGGGGGCCCTACAATGAGCAGTTCTTC
TRBJ2-7	TRBD2	TRBV20-1	few	CSARGLTSGSPYEQYF	TGCAGTGCTAGAGGGTTGACTAGCGGGAGCCCCTACGAGCAGTACTTC
TRBJ2-1	TRBD1	TRBV4-1	-	CANSRAGSGTVYNEQFF	TGCGCCAACAGCCGAGCTGGCTCCGGGACAGTCTACAATGAGCAGTTCTTC
TRBJ1-1	TRBD1	TRBV27	-	CASSNRGRNTEAFF	TGTGCCAGCAGTAACAGGGGGAGGAACACTGAAGCTTTCTTT
TRBJ2-1	TRBD1	TRBV24-1	-	CATSETSGGGVQFF	TGTGCCACCAGTGAAACCTCAGGGGGTGGGGTGCAGTTCTTC
TRBJ1-6	-	TRBV20-1	-	CSARDLRAGMGNSPLHF	TGCAGTGCTAGAGATCTCAGGGCAGGGATGGGCAATTCACCCCTCCACTTT
TRBJ1-1	-	TRBV4-1	few	CASSRISSTEAFF	TGCGCCAGCAGCCGCATCAGTAGTACTGAAGCTTTCTTT
TRBJ1-6	TRBD1	TRBV27	-	CASSSRLQGSGSPLHF	TGTGCCAGCAGTTCCCGATTACAGGGGTCGGGGTCACCCCTCCACTTT
TRBJ2-1	-	TRBV20-1	-	CSARGEKLRVNEQFF	TGCAGTGCGAGAGGGGAGAAGCTAAGGGTCAATGAGCAGTTCTTC
TRBJ2-4	-	TRBV7-3	few	CASSLTGTTKNIQYF	TGTGCCAGCAGCTTAACCGGGACAACTAAAAACATTCAGTACTTC
TRBJ2-7	-	TRBV24-1	-	CATSDRRSSYEQYF	TGTGCCACCAGTGATAGAAGAAGTTCCTACGAGCAGTACTTC
TRBJ2-1	-	TRBV7-2	few	CASRLGLLYNEQFF	TGTGCCAGCAGGTTGGGACTCCTTTACAATGAGCAGTTCTTC
TRBJ1-5	TRBD1	TRBV7-8	once	CASSFLGDRAVLPQHF	TGTGCCAGCAGCTTTCTCGGGGACAGGGCTGTTCTGCCCCAGCATTTT
TRBJ2-5	-	TRBV6-4	few	CASMNQETQYF	TGTGCCAGCATGAACCAAGAGACCCAGTACTTC
TRBJ1-1	-	TRBV5-6	few	CASSSPVDRTEAFF	TGTGCCAGCAGCTCACCGGTGGACAGAACTGAAGCTTTCTTT
TRBJ2-1	-	TRBV7-2	-	CASSLARGINEQFF	TGTGCCAGCAGCTTAGCACGGGGAATCAATGAGCAGTTCTTC
TRBJ2-7	-	TRBV12-3/TRBV12-4	-	CASSYRYFYEQYF	TGTGCCAGCAGTTACAGGTATTTCTACGAGCAGTACTTC
TRBJ2-7	-	TRBV7-6	-	CASSFGAGGLGDGQYF	TGTGCCAGCAGCTTTGGGGCCGGGGGTCTTGGGGACGGGCAGTACTTC
TRBJ1-5	-	TRBV27	few	CASSFSGYSNQPQHF	TGTGCCAGCAGTTTCTCAGGGTATAGCAATCAGCCCCAGCATTTT
TRBJ2-3	-	TRBV20-1	few	CSAPKAGLDTQYF	TGCAGTGCACCGAAAGCAGGGTTAGATACGCAGTATTTT
TRBJ2-7	TRBD1	TRBV12-3/TRBV12-4	-	CASRETGAEQYF	TGTGCCAGCAGGGAAACAGGGGCCGAGCAGTACTTC
TRBJ2-1	TRBD1	TRBV20-1	-	CSAEDRVSDNEQFF	TGCAGTGCTGAAGACAGGGTCTCCGACAATGAGCAGTTCTTC